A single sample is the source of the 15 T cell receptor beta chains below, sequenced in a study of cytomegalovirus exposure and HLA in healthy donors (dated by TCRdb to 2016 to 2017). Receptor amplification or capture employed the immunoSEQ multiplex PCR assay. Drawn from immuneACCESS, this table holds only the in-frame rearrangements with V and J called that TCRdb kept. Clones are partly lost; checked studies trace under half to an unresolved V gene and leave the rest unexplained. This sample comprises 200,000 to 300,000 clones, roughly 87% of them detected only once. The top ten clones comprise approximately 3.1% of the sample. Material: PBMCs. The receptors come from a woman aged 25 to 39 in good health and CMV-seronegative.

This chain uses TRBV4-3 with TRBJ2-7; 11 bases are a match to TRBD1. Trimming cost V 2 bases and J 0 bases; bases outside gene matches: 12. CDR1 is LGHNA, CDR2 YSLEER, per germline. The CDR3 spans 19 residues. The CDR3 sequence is CASSQSPGTGGTTSYEQYF. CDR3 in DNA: TGCGCCAGCAGCCAATCCCCTGGGACAGGGGGAACTACCTCCTACGAGCAGTACTTC.

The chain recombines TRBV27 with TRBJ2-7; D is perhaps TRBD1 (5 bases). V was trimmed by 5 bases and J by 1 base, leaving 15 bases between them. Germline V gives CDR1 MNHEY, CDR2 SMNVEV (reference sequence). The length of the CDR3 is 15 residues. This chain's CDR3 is CASSSDSGRSYEQYF. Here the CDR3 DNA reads TGTGCCAGCAGTAGTGACAGTGGGCGATCCTACGAGCAGTACTTC.

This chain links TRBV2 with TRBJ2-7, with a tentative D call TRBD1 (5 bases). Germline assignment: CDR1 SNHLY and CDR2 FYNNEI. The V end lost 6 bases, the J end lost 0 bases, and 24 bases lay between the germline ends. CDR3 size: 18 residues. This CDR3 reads CASSPDPRAGPSSYEQYF. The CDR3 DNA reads TGTGCCAGCAGCCCAGACCCTCGGGCAGGGCCAAGCTCCTACGAGCAGTACTTC.

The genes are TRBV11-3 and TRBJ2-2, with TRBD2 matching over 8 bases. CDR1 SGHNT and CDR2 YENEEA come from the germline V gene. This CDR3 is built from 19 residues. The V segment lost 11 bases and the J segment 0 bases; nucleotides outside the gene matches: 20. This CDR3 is CASSGGKGGRPANTGELFF. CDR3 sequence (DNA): TGTGCCTCCTCGGGAGGGAAGGGGGGACGACCCGCGAACACCGGGGAGCTGTTTTTT.

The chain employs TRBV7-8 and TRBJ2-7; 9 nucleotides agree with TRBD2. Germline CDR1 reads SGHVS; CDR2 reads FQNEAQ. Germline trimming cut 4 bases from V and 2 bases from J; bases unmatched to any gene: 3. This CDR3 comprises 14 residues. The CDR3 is CASSSGLATYEQYF. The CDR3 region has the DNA TGTGCCAGCAGCTCGGGACTAGCTACCTACGAGCAGTACTTC.

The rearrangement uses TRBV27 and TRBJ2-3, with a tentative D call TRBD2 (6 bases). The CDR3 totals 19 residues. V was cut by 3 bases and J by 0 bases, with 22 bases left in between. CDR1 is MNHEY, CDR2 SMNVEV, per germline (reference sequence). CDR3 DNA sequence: TGTGCCAGCAGTTTTGTACTAGCCCGGGTTGACGGTAGCACAGATACGCAGTATTTT. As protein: CASSFVLARVDGSTDTQYF.

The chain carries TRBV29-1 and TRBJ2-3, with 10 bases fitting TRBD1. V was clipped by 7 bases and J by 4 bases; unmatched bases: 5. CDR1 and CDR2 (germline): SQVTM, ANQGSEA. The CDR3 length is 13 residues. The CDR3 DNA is TGCAGCGGGGACAGGGGAACGGCAGATACGCAGTATTTT. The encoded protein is CSGDRGTADTQYF.

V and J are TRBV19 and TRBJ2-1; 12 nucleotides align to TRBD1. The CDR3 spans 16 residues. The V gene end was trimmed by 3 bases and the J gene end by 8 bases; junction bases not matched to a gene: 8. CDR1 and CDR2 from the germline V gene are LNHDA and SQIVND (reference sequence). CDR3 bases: TGTGCCAGTAGTATGGGGACAGGGGGCCTCGGAGATGAGCAGTTCTTC. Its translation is CASSMGTGGLGDEQFF.

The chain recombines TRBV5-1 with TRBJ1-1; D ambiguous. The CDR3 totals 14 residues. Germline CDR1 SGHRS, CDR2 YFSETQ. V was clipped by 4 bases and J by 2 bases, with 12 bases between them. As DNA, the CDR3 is TGCGCCAGCAGCCGGGTAGGAGAAAACACTGAAGCTTTCTTT. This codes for CASSRVGENTEAFF. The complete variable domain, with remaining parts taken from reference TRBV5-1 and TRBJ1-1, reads KAGVTQTPRYLIKTRGQQVTLSCSPISGHRSVSWYQQTPGQGLQFLFEYFSETQRNKGNFPGRFSGRQFSNSRSEMNVSTLELGDSALYLCASSRVGENTEAFFGQGTRLTVV.

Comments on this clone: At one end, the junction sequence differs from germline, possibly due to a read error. In DNA, the CDR3 is TGTGCCAGCAGCTCCGCGGGAGCCTCGGGGGCAGGGATGGAGTTC. Translating gives CASSSAGASGAGMEF. This chain uses TRBV7-2 with TRBJ2-7, with D possibly TRBD2 on 7 matching bases. The CDR3 has 15 amino acids. Looked up from germline, CDR1 is SGHTA and CDR2 is FQGNSA.

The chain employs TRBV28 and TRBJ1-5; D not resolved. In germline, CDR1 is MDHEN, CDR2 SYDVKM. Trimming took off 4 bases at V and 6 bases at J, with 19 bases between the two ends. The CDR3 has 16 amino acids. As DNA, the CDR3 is TGTGCCAGCAGTTCCTTATCGTTCAGAGGGCCTCAGCCCCAGCATTTT. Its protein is CASSSLSFRGPQPQHF.

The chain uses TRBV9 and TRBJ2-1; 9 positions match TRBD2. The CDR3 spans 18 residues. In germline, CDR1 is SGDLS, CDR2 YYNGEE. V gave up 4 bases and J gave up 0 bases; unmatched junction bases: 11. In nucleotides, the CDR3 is TGTGCCAGCAGCCTTACCGGGACTAGCAGGAGCTCCTACAATGAGCAGTTCTTC. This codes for CASSLTGTSRSSYNEQFF.

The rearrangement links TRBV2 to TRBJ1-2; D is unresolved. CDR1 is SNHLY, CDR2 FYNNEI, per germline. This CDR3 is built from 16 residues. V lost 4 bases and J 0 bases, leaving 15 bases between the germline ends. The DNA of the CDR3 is TGTGCCAGCAGTGCTGTAGAGACTCCAGCTAACTATGGCTACACCTTC. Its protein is CASSAVETPANYGYTF. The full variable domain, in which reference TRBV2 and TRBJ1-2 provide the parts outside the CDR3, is EPEVTQTPSHQVTQMGQEVILRCVPISNHLYFYWYRQILGQKVEFLVSFYNNEISEKSEIFDDQFSVERPDGSNFTLKIRSTKLEDSAMYFCASSAVETPANYGYTFGSGTRLTVV.

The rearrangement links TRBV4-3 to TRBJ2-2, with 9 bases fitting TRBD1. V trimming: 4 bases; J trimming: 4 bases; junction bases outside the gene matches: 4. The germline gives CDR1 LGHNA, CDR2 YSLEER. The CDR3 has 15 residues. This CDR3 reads CASSRRQGVTGELFF. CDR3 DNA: TGCGCCAGCAGCCGCCGACAGGGGGTCACCGGGGAGCTGTTTTTT.

The CDR3 region has the DNA TGTGCCACTCGGACAGGAGCGAACACCGGGGAGCTGTTTTTT. Translating it yields CATRTGANTGELFF. The J gene is TRBJ2-2, the V gene TRBV19; 7 bases are shared with TRBD1. Trimming took 10 bases from V and 0 from J; bases not matched to a gene: 5. The CDR3 consists of 14 residues. Germline CDR1 and CDR2: LNHDA and SQIVND (reference sequence).